One sample yielded the 5 T cell receptor beta chains listed below, sequenced in a study of blood T cell repertoires in COVID-19. Libraries were prepared by immunoSEQ multiplex PCR; TCRdb keeps only in-frame clonotypes and omits some of them. The sample carries hundreds of thousands of clones, approximately 80% recorded once. Input material: PBMCs or T cells enriched from blood (not recorded which). The receptors derive from a man younger than 40 with acute COVID-19.

This chain connects TRBV7-9 to TRBJ1-1; no clear D. The CDR3 has 13 residues. Trimming stripped 2 bases from V and 0 bases from J, with 4 bases between. The germline CDR1 and CDR2 sequences are SEHNR and FQNEAQ (reference sequence). CDR3 loop: CASSLLVNTEAFF. Here the CDR3 DNA reads TGTGCCAGCAGCTTACTTGTGAACACTGAAGCTTTCTTT.

This clone has just one count. This sequence may be a read error, since a much larger clone differs from it by one base. The V call is TRBV25-1, the J call TRBJ1-1; D is uncertain. Deletions cut 3 bases from V and 1 base from J, with 9 bases between. The CDR3 length is 14 residues. Germline-derived CDR1 and CDR2 are MGHDK and SYGVNS. The CDR3 is CASSDGRWNTEAFF. The DNA for the CDR3 is TGTGCCAGCAGTGACGGGAGATGGAACACTGAAGCTTTCTTT.

The rearrangement links TRBV19 to TRBJ1-1, with D hard to call. The germline CDR1 and CDR2 sequences are LNHDA and SQIVND (reference sequence). The CDR3 sequence is 15 residues long. Trimming removed 10 bases at V and 0 bases at J, with 18 bases between. The CDR3 sequence: CATPMGRRMNTEAFF. DNA for the CDR3: TGTGCCACCCCAATGGGCCGTCGTATGAACACTGAAGCTTTCTTT.

This chain links TRBV30 with TRBJ2-7, with no clear D. The CDR3 sequence is 13 residues long. V dropped 2 bases and J dropped 5 bases, with 13 bases sitting between them. The germline CDR1 and CDR2 sequences are GTSNPN and SVGIG (reference sequence). The CDR3 DNA sequence: TGTGCCTGGAGTCTTTCCAGGTACGACGAGCAGTACTTC. This sequence encodes CAWSLSRYDEQYF.

The chain couples TRBV6-5 to TRBJ2-1; 8 bases fit TRBD1. Trimming cost V 5 bases and J 5 bases; bases outside gene matches: 5. The CDR3 is made up of 14 amino acids. The germline gives CDR1 MNHEY, CDR2 SVGAGI. CDR3 amino acids: CASSHPDRDNEQFF. In nucleotides, the CDR3 is TGTGCCAGCAGTCACCCGGACAGGGACAATGAGCAGTTCTTC.